Following are 15 T cell receptor beta chains from one sample sequenced in a study of regulatory T cells in long-lasting Graves disease. Researchers made TCR beta libraries by using iRepertoire HTBI primers and running Arm-PCR on CDR3 regions. MiXCR, applied by TCRdb to the multiplex PCR reads, yields one record per CDR3 protein. Of 450,000 or so distinct CDR3 sequences listed, 20% are singletons. Regarding time point: persistent/refractory GD, antithyroid drugs over 5 years with positive TRAb. With RNA extracted from PBMCs as input, the TCR library was made. The material was peripheral blood mononuclear cells (PBMCs), obtained when the disease was refractory, from a patient treated with antithyroid drugs. The source is a female donor with Graves disease.

Many counts were recorded for this clonotype. This chain uses TRBV6-1 with TRBJ1-2; TRBD1 agrees at 9 bases. V shed 5 bases and J 4 bases; nucleotides not matched to a gene: 11. The CDR3 contains 16 residues. Germline V CDR1 and CDR2: MNHNS, SASEGT. The CDR3 loop is CASSPQTGTGFYGYTF. The CDR3 DNA reads TGTGCCAGCAGTCCCCAAACCGGGACAGGGTTCTATGGCTACACCTTC.

This clonotype was counted ten times or more. The V and J genes are TRBV27 and TRBJ2-7; D is perhaps TRBD1 (5 bases). Deletions cut 5 bases from V and 5 bases from J, with 16 bases between. In germline, CDR1 is MNHEY, CDR2 SMNVEV (reference sequence). This CDR3 has 14 residues. In DNA, the CDR3 is TGTGCCAGCAGTCCAGGGTCTCCCATGGACGAGCAGTACTTC. It encodes CASSPGSPMDEQYF.

This clonotype has just a few counts. The V and J genes are TRBV6-2 or TRBV6-3 and TRBJ2-7; weak D call: TRBD2 (5 bases). Germline assignment: CDR1 MNHEY and CDR2 SVGEGT. There are 15 residues in the CDR3. Trimming took off 3 bases at V and 1 base at J, with 13 bases between the two ends. The CDR3 protein is CASSYRGSPSYEQYF. The CDR3, as DNA: TGTGCCAGCAGTTATCGGGGATCTCCATCCTACGAGCAGTACTTC.

This clonotype occurred many times. This chain joins TRBV20-1 and TRBJ1-2, with D hard to call. V lost 2 bases, J lost 6 bases, and 13 bases lay in between. CDR3 length: 13 residues. The germline V gene encodes CDR1 DFQATT and CDR2 SNEGSKA (reference sequence). In DNA, the CDR3 is TGCAGTGCTAGATCGGGCCAGCTCCATGGCTACACCTTC. Translation: CSARSGQLHGYTF.

The chain uses TRBV20-1 and TRBJ1-4, with D possibly matching TRBD1 (5 bases). The germline CDR1 and CDR2 sequences are DFQATT and SNEGSKA (reference sequence). The CDR3 has 15 amino acids. The V gene lost 3 bases and the J gene lost 1 base, with 12 bases spanning the gap. This chain's CDR3 is CSASPPGGTNEKLFF. DNA of the CDR3: TGCAGTGCTAGTCCTCCGGGGGGAACTAATGAAAAACTGTTTTTT.

This clonotype has more than one count but fewer than ten. The chain employs TRBV19 and TRBJ1-2; maybe TRBD1 (6 bases). Germline V CDR1 and CDR2: LNHDA, SQIVND (reference sequence). V shed 10 bases and J shed 6 bases, with 21 bases lying between them. CDR3 length equals 14 residues. CDR3 residues: CATPPPRGGDGYTF. CDR3 DNA: TGTGCCACCCCACCGCCCAGAGGGGGGGATGGCTACACCTTC. The full variable domain, completed using reference TRBV19 and TRBJ1-2, is DGGITQSPKYLFRKEGQNVTLSCEQNLNHDAMYWYRQDPGQGLRLIYYSQIVNDFQKGDIAEGYSVSREKKESFPLTVTSAQKNPTAFYLCATPPPRGGDGYTFGSGTRLTVV.

The gene calls are TRBV7-9 and TRBJ2-5; the match to TRBD2 covers 9 bases. Trimming at V came to 3 bases and at J to 4 bases, leaving 9 bases not matched to a gene. The germline gives CDR1 SEHNR, CDR2 FQNEAQ (reference sequence). The CDR3 spans 16 residues. CDR3: CASSFPGLAGGETQYF. The CDR3 nucleotides read TGTGCCAGCAGCTTCCCGGGACTAGCAGGAGGAGAGACCCAGTACTTC.

This clonotype has a handful of counts. The chain links TRBV5-1 to TRBJ2-7, with D tentatively TRBD1 (6 bases). The CDR3 covers 15 residues. Germline values: CDR1 SGHRS, CDR2 YFSETQ. V dropped 1 base and J dropped 2 bases, with 13 bases sitting between them. The CDR3 here is CASSLIRTDPYEQYF. The CDR3 nucleotides are TGCGCCAGCAGCTTGATTAGGACAGACCCCTACGAGCAGTACTTC. Using reference TRBV5-1 and TRBJ2-7 for the parts outside the CDR3, the full variable domain is KAGVTQTPRYLIKTRGQQVTLSCSPISGHRSVSWYQQTPGQGLQFLFEYFSETQRNKGNFPGRFSGRQFSNSRSEMNVSTLELGDSALYLCASSLIRTDPYEQYFGPGTRLTVT.

The V gene is TRBV20-1, the J gene TRBJ2-2, with D possibly being TRBD1 (6 bases). The CDR3 totals 14 residues. Germline V gene lookup returns CDR1 DFQATT and CDR2 SNEGSKA (reference sequence). Trimming stripped 1 base from V and 1 base from J, with 7 bases between. CDR3 in DNA: TGCAGTGCTAGAGCGGGACAGAACACCGGGGAGCTGTTTTTT. This codes for CSARAGQNTGELFF.

This clonotype was seen a few times. One junction end does not reproduce the germline sequence, and a read error may be involved. The chain joins TRBV10-2 to TRBJ1-6; D gene ambiguous. The CDR3 is 14 amino acids. Germline assignment: CDR1 WSHSY and CDR2 SAAADI. CDR3 amino acids: CASRQWSDNSPLRF. CDR3 nucleotide sequence: TGCGCCAGCCGGCAGTGGTCCGATAATTCACCCCTCCGCTTT.

Of note for this clonotype: An end of the junction differs from the germline gene, which may be a read error. This sequence joins TRBV6-2 or TRBV6-3 and TRBJ1-1; no clear D. Germline lookup yields CDR1 MNHEY and CDR2 SVGEGT. This CDR3 is 14 amino acids long. The CDR3 loop is CASGYAGSNTEAFF. For the CDR3, the DNA is TGTGCCAGCGGTTACGCAGGATCGAACACTGAAGCTTTCTTT.

This clonotype was seen a few times. The genes are TRBV28 and TRBJ1-1; possibly TRBD1 for D (5 bases). V was pared by 6 bases and J by 1 base, with 12 bases between. Germline loops: CDR1 MDHEN, CDR2 SYDVKM. The CDR3 spans 14 residues. The CDR3 protein is CASRPWGENTEAFF. The CDR3, as DNA: TGTGCCAGCAGGCCTTGGGGGGAGAACACTGAAGCTTTCTTT.

This clonotype has more than one count but fewer than ten. This sequence joins TRBV7-2 and TRBJ1-4; D not resolved. The germline CDR1 and CDR2 sequences are SGHTA and FQGNSA. The CDR3 is 15 amino acids. The V gene lost 1 base and the J gene lost 0 bases, with 6 bases spanning the gap. The CDR3 is CASSLVAATNEKLFF. CDR3 in DNA: TGTGCCAGCAGCTTAGTTGCTGCAACTAATGAAAAACTGTTTTTT.

This clonotype was picked up many times. In DNA form, the CDR3 reads TGCAGTGCTAGAGATCCGGACGGTAACACTGAAGCTTTCTTT. This encodes CSARDPDGNTEAFF. The chain carries TRBV20-1 and TRBJ1-1; no clear D gene. Trimming removed 0 bases at V and 2 bases at J, with 10 bases between. CDR1 and CDR2 from the germline V gene are DFQATT and SNEGSKA (reference sequence). This CDR3 contains 14 residues.

The table lists this clonotype with many counts. The J gene is TRBJ2-6, the V gene TRBV24-1, with 8 bases matching TRBD1. The germline gives CDR1 KGHDR, CDR2 SFDVKD. V gave up 7 bases and J gave up 0 bases; unmatched junction bases: 10. This CDR3 is built from 18 residues. CDR3 in DNA: TGTGCCACCAGGGGGGGCAGGGGGCGCAGCTCTGGGGCCAACGTCCTGACTTTC. As protein: CATRGGRGRSSGANVLTF.